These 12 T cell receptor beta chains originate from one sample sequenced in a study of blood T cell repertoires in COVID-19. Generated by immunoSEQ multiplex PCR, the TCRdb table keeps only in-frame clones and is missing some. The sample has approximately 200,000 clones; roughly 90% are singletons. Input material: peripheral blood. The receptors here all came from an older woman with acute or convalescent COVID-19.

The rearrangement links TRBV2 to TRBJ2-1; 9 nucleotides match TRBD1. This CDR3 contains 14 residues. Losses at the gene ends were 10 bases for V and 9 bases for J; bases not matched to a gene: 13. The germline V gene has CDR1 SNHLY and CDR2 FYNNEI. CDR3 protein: CATKPGTGSGEQFF. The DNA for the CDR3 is TGTGCCACCAAACCTGGGACAGGGTCGGGTGAGCAGTTCTTC.

CDR3 coding DNA: TGTGCCAGCAAGGTTCAGGGGGTTGGGAATCAGCCCCAGCATTTT. This gives the protein CASKVQGVGNQPQHF. V usage is TRBV2 and J usage is TRBJ1-5; 7 bases map to TRBD1. The junction had 10 bases not matched to a gene; V was cut back by 7 bases and J by 4 bases. The V gene's germline CDR1 is SNHLY and CDR2 FYNNEI. This CDR3 is built from 15 residues.

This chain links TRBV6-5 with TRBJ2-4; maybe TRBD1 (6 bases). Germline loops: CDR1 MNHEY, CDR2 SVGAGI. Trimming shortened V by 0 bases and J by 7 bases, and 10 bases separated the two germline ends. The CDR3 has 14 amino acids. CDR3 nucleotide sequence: TGTGCCAGCAGTTACTCGCAGGGGTTGAACATTCAGTACTTC. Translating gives CASSYSQGLNIQYF.

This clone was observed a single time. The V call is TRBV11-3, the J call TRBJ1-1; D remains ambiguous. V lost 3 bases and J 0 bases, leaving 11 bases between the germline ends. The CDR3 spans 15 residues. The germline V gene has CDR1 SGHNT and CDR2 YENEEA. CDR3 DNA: TGTGCCAGCAGCTTGCGGCCCTCAATGAACACTGAAGCTTTCTTT. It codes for CASSLRPSMNTEAFF.

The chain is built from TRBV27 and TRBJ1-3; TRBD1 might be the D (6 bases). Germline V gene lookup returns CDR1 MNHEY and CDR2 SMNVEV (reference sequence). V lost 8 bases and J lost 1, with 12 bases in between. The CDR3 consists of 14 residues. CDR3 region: CASAQGGSGNTIYF. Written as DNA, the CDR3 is TGTGCCAGCGCCCAAGGGGGTTCTGGAAACACCATATATTTT.

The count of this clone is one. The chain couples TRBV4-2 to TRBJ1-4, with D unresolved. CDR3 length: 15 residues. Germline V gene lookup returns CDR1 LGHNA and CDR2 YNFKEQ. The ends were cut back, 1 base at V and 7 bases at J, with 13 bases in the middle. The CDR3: CASSQATRNLEKLFF. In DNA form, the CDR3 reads TGTGCCAGCAGCCAAGCGACTAGGAACCTTGAAAAACTGTTTTTT.

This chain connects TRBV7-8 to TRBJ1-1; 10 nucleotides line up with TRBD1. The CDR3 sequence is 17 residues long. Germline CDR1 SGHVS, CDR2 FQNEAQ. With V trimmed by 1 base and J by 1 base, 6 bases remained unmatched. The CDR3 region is CASSLDSGDRGNTEAFF. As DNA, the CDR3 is TGTGCCAGCAGCTTAGACAGTGGGGACAGGGGGAACACTGAAGCTTTCTTT.

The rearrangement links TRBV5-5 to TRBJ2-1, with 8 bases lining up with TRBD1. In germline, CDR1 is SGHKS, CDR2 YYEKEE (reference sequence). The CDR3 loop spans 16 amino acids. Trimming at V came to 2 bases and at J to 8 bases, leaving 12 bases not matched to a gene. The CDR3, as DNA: TGTGCCAGCAGCTTAGGAGCAGGGGGCGTCCCCGATGAGCAGTTCTTC. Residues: CASSLGAGGVPDEQFF.

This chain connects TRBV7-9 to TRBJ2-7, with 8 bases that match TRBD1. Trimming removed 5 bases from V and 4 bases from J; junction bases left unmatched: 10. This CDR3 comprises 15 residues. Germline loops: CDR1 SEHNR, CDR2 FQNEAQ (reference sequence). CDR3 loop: CASSDTGTGDYEQYF. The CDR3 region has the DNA TGTGCCAGCAGCGATACTGGGACAGGCGATTACGAGCAGTACTTC.

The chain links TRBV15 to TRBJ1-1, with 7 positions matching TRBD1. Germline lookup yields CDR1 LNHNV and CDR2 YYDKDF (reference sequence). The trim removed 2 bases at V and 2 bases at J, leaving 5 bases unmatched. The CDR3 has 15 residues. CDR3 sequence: CATSRLRGFNTEAFF. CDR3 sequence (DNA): TGTGCCACCAGCAGACTCAGGGGGTTTAACACTGAAGCTTTCTTT. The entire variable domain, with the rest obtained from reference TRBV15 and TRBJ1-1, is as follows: DAMVIQNPRYQVTQFGKPVTLSCSQTLNHNVMYWYQQKSSQAPKLLFHYYDKDFNNEADTPDNFQSRRPNTSFCFLDIRSPGLGDTAMYLCATSRLRGFNTEAFFGQGTRLTVV.

The CDR3 DNA reads as TGTGCCAGCAGTCCCCGGGACAGGGCCCACGAGCAGTACTTC. This gives the protein CASSPRDRAHEQYF. V gene TRBV6-5 combines with J gene TRBJ2-7, with 9 bases aligning to TRBD1. This CDR3 is built from 14 residues. Germline values: CDR1 MNHEY, CDR2 SVGAGI. The V gene end was trimmed by 5 bases and the J gene end by 5 bases; junction bases not matched to a gene: 7.

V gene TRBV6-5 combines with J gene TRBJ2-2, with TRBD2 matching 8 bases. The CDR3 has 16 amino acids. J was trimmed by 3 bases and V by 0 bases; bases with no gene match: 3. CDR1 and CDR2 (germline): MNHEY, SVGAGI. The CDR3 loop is CASSYSSSGYTGELFF. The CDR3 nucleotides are TGTGCCAGCAGTTACTCATCTAGCGGGTACACCGGGGAGCTGTTTTTT.